The present TCR beta chain was sequenced within a study of control samples from healthy donors and cancer patients. CDR1 and CDR2 (germline): SQVTM, ANQGSEA. Trimming removed 1 base from V and 0 bases from J, with 6 bases in between. The length of the CDR3 is 13 residues. Here immunoSEQ multiplex PCR was the method, and the copy in TCRdb shows in-frame clones only, minus some. Found here are some 130,000 clones, 75% to 90% of them singletons; the top ten hold around 10%. The specimen sequenced was blood. This TCR derives from a woman aged 25 to 39 in good health. The rearrangement links TRBV29-1 to TRBJ1-1; D unresolved. The CDR3 nucleotides read TGCAGCGTTGAAGGGGCCCTGAACACTGAAGCTTTCTTT. Its translation: CSVEGALNTEAFF. The full variable domain, completed using reference TRBV29-1 and TRBJ1-1, is SAVISQKPSRDICQRGTSLTIQCQVDSQVTMMFWYRQQPGQSLTLIATANQGSEATYESGFVIDKFPISRPNLTFSTLTVSNMSPEDSSIYLCSVEGALNTEAFFGQGTRLTVV.